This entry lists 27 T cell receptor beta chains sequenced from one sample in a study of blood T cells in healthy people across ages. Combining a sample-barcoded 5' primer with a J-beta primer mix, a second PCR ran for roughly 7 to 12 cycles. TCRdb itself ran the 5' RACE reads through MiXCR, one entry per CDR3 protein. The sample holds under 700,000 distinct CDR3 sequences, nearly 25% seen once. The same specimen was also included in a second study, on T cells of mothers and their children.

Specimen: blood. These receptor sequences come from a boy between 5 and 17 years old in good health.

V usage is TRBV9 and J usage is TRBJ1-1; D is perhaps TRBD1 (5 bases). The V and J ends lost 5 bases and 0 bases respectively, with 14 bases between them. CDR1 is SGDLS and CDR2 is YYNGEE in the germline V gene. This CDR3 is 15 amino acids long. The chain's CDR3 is CASRIKRGLNTEAFF. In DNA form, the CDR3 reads TGTGCCAGCAGAATCAAGAGGGGATTGAACACTGAAGCTTTCTTT.

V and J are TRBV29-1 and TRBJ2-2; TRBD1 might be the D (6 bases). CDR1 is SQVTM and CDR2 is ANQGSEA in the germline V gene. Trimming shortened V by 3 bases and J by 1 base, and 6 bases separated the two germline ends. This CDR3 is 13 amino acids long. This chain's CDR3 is CSVETGNTGELFF. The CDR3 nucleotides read TGCAGCGTTGAGACAGGGAACACCGGGGAGCTGTTTTTT.

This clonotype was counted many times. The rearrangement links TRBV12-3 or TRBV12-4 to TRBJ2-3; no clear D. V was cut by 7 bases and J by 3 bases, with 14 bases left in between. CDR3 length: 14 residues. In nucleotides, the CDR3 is TGTGCCAGCAAATTAGACAAGGGAACAGATACGCAGTATTTT. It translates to CASKLDKGTDTQYF.

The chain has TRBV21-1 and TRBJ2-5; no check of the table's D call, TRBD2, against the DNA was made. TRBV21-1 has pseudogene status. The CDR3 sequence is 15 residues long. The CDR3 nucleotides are TGTGCCAGCAGGATATGGCGGGGGGTACAAGAGACCCAGTACTTC. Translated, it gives CASRIWRGVQETQYF.

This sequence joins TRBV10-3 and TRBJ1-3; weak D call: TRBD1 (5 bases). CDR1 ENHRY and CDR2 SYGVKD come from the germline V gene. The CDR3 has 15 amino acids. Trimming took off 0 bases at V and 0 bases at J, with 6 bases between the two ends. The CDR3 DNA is TGTGCCATCAGTGAGTCCGGGGGCTCTGGAAACACCATATATTTT. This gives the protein CAISESGGSGNTIYF.

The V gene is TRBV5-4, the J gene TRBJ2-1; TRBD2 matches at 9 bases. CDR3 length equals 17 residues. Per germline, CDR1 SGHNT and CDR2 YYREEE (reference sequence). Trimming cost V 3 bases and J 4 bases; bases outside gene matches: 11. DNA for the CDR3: TGTGCCAGCAGCTCAGCTGAGGGCGGGGGGGCTTACAATGAGCAGTTCTTC. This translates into CASSSAEGGGAYNEQFF.

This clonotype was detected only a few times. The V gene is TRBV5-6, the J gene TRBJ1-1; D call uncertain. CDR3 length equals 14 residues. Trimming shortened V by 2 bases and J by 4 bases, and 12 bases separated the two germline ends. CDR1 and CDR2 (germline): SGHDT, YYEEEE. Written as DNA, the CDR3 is TGTGCCAGCAGCTTACGGGGAGCGGGCACTGAAGCTTTCTTT. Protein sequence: CASSLRGAGTEAFF.

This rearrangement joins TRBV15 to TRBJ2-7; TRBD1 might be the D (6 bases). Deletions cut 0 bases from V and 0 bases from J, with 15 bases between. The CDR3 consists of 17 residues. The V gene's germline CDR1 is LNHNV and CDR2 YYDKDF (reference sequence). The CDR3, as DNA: TGTGCCACCAGCAGAGATAACCCGGACAGTTTCTCCTACGAGCAGTACTTC. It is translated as CATSRDNPDSFSYEQYF.

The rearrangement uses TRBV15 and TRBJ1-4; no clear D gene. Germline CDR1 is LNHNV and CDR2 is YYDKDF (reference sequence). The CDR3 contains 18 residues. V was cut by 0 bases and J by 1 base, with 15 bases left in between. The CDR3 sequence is CATSRDHVPSRTNEKLFF. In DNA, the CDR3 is TGTGCCACCAGCAGAGATCATGTTCCTTCGAGAACTAATGAAAAACTGTTTTTT.

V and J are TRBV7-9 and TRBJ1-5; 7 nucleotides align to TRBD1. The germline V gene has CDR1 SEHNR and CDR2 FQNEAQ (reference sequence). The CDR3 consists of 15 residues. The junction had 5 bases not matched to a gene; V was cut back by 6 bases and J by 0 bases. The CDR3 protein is CASSLQGNSNQPQHF. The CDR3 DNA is TGTGCCAGCAGTCTACAGGGGAATAGCAATCAGCCCCAGCATTTT.

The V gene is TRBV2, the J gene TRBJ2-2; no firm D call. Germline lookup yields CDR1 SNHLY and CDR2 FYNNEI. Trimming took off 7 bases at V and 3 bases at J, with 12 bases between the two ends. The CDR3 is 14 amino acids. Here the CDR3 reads CASNLLQDTGELFF. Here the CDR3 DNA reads TGTGCCAGCAATCTCTTACAAGACACCGGGGAGCTGTTTTTT.

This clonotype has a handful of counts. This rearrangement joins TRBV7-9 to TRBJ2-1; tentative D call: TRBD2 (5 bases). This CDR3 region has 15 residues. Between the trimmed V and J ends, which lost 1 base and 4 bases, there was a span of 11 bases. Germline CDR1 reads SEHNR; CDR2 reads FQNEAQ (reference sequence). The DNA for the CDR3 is TGTGCCAGCAGCTTAGTACTAGTTTCTTACAATGAGCAGTTCTTC. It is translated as CASSLVLVSYNEQFF.

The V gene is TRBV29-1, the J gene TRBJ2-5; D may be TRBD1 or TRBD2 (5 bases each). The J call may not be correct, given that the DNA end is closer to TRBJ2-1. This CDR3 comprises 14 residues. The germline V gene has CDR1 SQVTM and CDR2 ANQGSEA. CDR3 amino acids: CSVEGGIHGNEQFF. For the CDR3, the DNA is TGCAGCGTTGAAGGGGGGATCCACGGCAATGAGCAGTTCTTC.

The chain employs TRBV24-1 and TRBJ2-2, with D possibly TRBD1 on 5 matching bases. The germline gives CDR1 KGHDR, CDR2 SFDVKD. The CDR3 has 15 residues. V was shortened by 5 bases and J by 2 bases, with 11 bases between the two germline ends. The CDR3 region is CATSAPTDNTGELFF. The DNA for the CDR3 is TGTGCCACCAGTGCTCCGACAGACAACACCGGGGAGCTGTTTTTT.

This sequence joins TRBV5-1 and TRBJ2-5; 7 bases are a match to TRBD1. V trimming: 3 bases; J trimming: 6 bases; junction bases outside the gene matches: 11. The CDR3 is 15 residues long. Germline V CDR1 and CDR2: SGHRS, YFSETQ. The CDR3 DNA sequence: TGCGCCAGCAGCTCCTCGACAGGGTCCGAACAGACCCAGTACTTC. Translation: CASSSSTGSEQTQYF.

As DNA, the CDR3 is TGTGCCAGCAGCTGGCCGGGACAGAACTACGAGCAGTACTTC. Protein sequence: CASSWPGQNYEQYF. The J gene is TRBJ2-7, the V gene TRBV7-8; 7 bases are a match to TRBD1. The CDR3 is 14 residues long. The germline V gene encodes CDR1 SGHVS and CDR2 FQNEAQ. The junction had 6 bases not matched to a gene; V was cut back by 4 bases and J by 3 bases.

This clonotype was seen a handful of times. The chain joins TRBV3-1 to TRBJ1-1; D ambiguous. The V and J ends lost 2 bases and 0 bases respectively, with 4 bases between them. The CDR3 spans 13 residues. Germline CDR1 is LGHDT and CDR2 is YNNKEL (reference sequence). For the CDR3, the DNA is TGTGCCAGCAGCCAACAGGTGAACACTGAAGCTTTCTTT. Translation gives CASSQQVNTEAFF.

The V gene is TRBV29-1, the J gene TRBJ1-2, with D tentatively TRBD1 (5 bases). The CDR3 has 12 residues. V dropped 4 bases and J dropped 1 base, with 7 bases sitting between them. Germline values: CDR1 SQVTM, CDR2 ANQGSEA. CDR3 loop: CSVGGVNYGYTF. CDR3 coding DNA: TGCAGCGTTGGAGGGGTTAACTATGGCTACACCTTC. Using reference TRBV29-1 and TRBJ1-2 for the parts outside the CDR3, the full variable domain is SAVISQKPSRDICQRGTSLTIQCQVDSQVTMMFWYRQQPGQSLTLIATANQGSEATYESGFVIDKFPISRPNLTFSTLTVSNMSPEDSSIYLCSVGGVNYGYTFGSGTRLTVV.

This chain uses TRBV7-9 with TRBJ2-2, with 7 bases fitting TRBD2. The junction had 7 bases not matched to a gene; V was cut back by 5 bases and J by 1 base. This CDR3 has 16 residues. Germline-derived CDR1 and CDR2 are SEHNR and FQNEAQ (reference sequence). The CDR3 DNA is TGTGCCAGCAGCATTCTTGGCGGGGGGAACACCGGGGAGCTGTTTTTT. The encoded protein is CASSILGGGNTGELFF.

CDR3 bases: TGTGCCAGCAGCCACCAAGCGGGCCGAGGAGAGACCCAGTACTTC. This codes for CASSHQAGRGETQYF. The chain links TRBV7-2 to TRBJ2-5; D might be TRBD2 (6 bases). V was clipped by 5 bases and J by 4 bases, with 17 bases between them. The germline V gene encodes CDR1 SGHTA and CDR2 FQGNSA. CDR3 length: 15 residues.

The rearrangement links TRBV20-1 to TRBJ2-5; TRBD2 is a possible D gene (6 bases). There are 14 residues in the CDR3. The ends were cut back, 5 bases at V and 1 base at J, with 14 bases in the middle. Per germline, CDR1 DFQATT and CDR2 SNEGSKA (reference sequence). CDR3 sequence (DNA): TGCAGTGCTGACTCGGACTATTCCCAAGAGACCCAGTACTTC. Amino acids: CSADSDYSQETQYF.

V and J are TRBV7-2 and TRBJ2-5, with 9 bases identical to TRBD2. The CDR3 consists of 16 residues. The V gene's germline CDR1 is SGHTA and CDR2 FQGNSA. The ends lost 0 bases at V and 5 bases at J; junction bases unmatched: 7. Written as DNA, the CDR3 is TGTGCCAGCAGCTTAGCGGGCGGGGGGGCCTCCGAGACCCAGTACTTC. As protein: CASSLAGGGASETQYF.

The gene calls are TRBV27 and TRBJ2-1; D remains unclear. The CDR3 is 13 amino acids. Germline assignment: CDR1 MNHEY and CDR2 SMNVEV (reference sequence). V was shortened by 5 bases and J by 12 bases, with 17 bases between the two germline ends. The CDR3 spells CASSLQLGLRQFF. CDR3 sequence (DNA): TGTGCCAGCAGTCTCCAGTTAGGGCTTAGGCAGTTCTTC.

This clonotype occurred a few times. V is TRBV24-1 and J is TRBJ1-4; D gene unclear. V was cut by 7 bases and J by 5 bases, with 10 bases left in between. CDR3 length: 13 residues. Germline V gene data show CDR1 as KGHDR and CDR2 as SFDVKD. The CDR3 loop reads CATSAAPNEKLFF. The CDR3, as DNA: TGTGCCACCAGCGCCGCCCCAAATGAAAAACTGTTTTTT.

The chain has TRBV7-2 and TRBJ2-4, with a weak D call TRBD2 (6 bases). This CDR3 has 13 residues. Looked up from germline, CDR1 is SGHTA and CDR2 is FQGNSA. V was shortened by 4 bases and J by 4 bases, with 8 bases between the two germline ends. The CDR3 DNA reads TGTGCCAGCAGCTCGGCGGGGAAAAACATTCAGTACTTC. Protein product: CASSSAGKNIQYF.

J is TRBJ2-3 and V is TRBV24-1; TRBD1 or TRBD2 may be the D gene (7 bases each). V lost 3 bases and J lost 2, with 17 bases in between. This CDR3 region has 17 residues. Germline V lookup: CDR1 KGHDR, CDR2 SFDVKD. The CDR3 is CATSDPGGQRPTDTQYF. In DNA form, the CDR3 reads TGTGCCACCAGTGATCCGGGGGGACAGAGACCCACAGATACGCAGTATTTT.

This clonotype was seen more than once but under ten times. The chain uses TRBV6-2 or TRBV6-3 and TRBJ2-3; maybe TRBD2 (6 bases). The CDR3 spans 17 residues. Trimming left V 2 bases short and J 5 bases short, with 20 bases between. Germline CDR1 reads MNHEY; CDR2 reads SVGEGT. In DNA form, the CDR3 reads TGTGCCAGCAGTTACCCAATAGTGGTGGGAGGCCAAGATACGCAGTATTTT. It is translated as CASSYPIVVGGQDTQYF.